The 8 T cell receptor beta chains presented below share a single source sample, sequenced in a study of T cells of healthy individuals. A single record per CDR3 protein comes from TCRdb applying MiXCR to the 5' RACE reads. Of 60,000 to 75,000 distinct CDR3 sequences in the sample, about a sixth were seen once. These receptors were obtained from a human donor in good health.

This clonotype was picked up many times. The genes are TRBV20-1 and TRBJ1-1; D gene uncertain. The CDR3 extends over 13 amino acids. The ends were cut back, 0 bases at V and 0 bases at J, with 5 bases in the middle. In germline, CDR1 is DFQATT, CDR2 SNEGSKA (reference sequence). As DNA, the CDR3 is TGCAGTGCTAGAGACAGTTTGAACACTGAAGCTTTCTTT. Residues: CSARDSLNTEAFF.

This clonotype has more than one count but fewer than ten. V gene TRBV4-1 combines with J gene TRBJ2-7, with unresolved D. Trimming removed 0 bases at V and 2 bases at J, with 14 bases between. Germline-derived CDR1 and CDR2 are MGHRA and YSYEKL. The CDR3 has 16 amino acids. This CDR3 is CASSQDWVVEAYEQYF. CDR3 nucleotides: TGCGCCAGCAGCCAAGATTGGGTAGTCGAGGCCTACGAGCAGTACTTC.

This clonotype is a singleton in its sample. The CDR3 coding sequence is TGTGCCAGCAGGACGGGACAGGGGACCTACGAGCAGTACTTC. Residues: CASRTGQGTYEQYF. V is TRBV6-1 and J is TRBJ2-7; 10 bases align to TRBD1. Looked up from germline, CDR1 is MNHNS and CDR2 is SASEGT. Trimming took 6 bases from V and 2 from J; bases not matched to a gene: 4. The CDR3 runs 14 residues.

This clonotype has a count of ten or more. This chain uses TRBV5-1 with TRBJ1-3; weak D call: TRBD1 (5 bases). CDR1 is SGHRS and CDR2 is YFSETQ in the germline V gene. Trimming removed 2 bases at V and 4 bases at J, with 19 bases between. The CDR3 is 17 residues long. The CDR3 loop reads CASSFSAGQASGNTIYF. As DNA, the CDR3 is TGCGCCAGCAGCTTTTCGGCAGGGCAGGCGTCCGGAAACACCATATATTTT. Filled out from reference TRBV5-1 and TRBJ1-3, the complete variable domain reads KAGVTQTPRYLIKTRGQQVTLSCSPISGHRSVSWYQQTPGQGLQFLFEYFSETQRNKGNFPGRFSGRQFSNSRSEMNVSTLELGDSALYLCASSFSAGQASGNTIYFGEGSWLTVV.

The chain links TRBV12-3 or TRBV12-4 to TRBJ2-5, with D perhaps TRBD1 (6 bases). Trimming cost V 5 bases and J 5 bases, with 9 bases left between them. This CDR3 has 12 amino acids. The CDR3 reads CASSPTGETQYF. DNA of the CDR3: TGTGCCAGCAGTCCAACAGGGGAGACCCAGTACTTC.

The DNA for the CDR3 is TGTGCCAGCAGTCGACCGGACAGGGGTAATGAAAAACTGTTTTTT. Amino acid sequence: CASSRPDRGNEKLFF. The chain couples TRBV28 to TRBJ1-4; 9 bases match TRBD1. V was clipped by 5 bases and J by 4 bases; unmatched bases: 5. The CDR3 runs 15 residues. Germline CDR1 reads MDHEN; CDR2 reads SYDVKM.

The gene calls are TRBV20-1 and TRBJ2-2; 9 positions match TRBD1. The CDR3 has 13 amino acids. After removal of 3 bases from V and 4 bases from J, the junction contained 0 bases not matched to a gene. Germline CDR1 reads DFQATT; CDR2 reads SNEGSKA (reference sequence). CDR3 DNA sequence: TGCAGTGCTAGGGGACAGGGCACCGGGGAGCTGTTTTTT. Translation gives CSARGQGTGELFF.

The V gene is TRBV6-1, the J gene TRBJ2-7, with D perhaps matching TRBD2 (5 bases). The germline V and J ends were trimmed by 4 bases and 4 bases, with 11 bases remaining between them. Germline V gene sequence: CDR1 MNHNS, CDR2 SASEGT. The CDR3 sequence is 13 residues long. CDR3 loop: CASSVEARYEQYF. In DNA form, the CDR3 reads TGTGCCAGCAGTGTGGAGGCGAGATACGAGCAGTACTTC.